Below, 4 T cell receptor beta chains from the same sample are listed, as sequenced in a study of post-analysis software for immune sequencing data. Regarding the study as a whole: Several TRBV segments, TRBV5-6, TRBV5-1 and TRBV20-1 among them, were found more frequent in patients than controls.

These receptors have no known antigen. Unique molecular identifiers were carried by the TCR beta cDNA libraries. A single record per CDR3 protein comes from TCRdb applying MiXCR to the PCR reads. The sample has around 770,000 distinct CDR3 sequences, roughly 46% seen once. The specimen was blood. Receptors were obtained from a girl under 18 with multiple sclerosis.

This clonotype was detected a few times. The J gene is TRBJ2-2, the V gene TRBV20-1; 9 bases align to TRBD2. The V and J ends lost 6 bases and 4 bases, in that order; junction bases with no gene match: 12. This CDR3 contains 16 residues. In germline, CDR1 is DFQATT, CDR2 SNEGSKA (reference sequence). The CDR3 region is CSATRMGLASTGELFF. DNA of the CDR3: TGCAGTGCCACTAGGATGGGACTAGCCTCCACCGGGGAGCTGTTTTTT.

V and J are TRBV2 and TRBJ2-7; 7 bases agree with TRBD1. The CDR3 spans 13 residues. With V trimmed by 7 bases and J by 3 bases, 6 bases remained unmatched. Germline V gene lookup returns CDR1 SNHLY and CDR2 FYNNEI. The CDR3 is CASKFRDSYEQYF. The CDR3 bases are TGTGCCAGCAAGTTCCGGGACAGCTACGAGCAGTACTTC.

The rearrangement uses TRBV20-1 and TRBJ2-3; D is unclear. The germline gives CDR1 DFQATT, CDR2 SNEGSKA (reference sequence). Trimming took off 0 bases at V and 7 bases at J, with 11 bases between the two ends. CDR3 length: 13 residues. The DNA for the CDR3 is TGCAGTGCTAGAGACCGACCAGCGAATACGCAGTATTTT. Its translation: CSARDRPANTQYF.

The chain is built from TRBV10-3 and TRBJ2-3, with no clear D. V was cut by 3 bases and J by 2 bases, with 12 bases left in between. Germline values: CDR1 ENHRY, CDR2 SYGVKD. The CDR3 is 15 amino acids. The CDR3 sequence: CAISERAENTDTQYF. CDR3 nucleotides: TGTGCCATCAGTGAACGGGCAGAGAACACAGATACGCAGTATTTT.